This entry concerns a single T cell receptor (beta chain). This clonotype was counted at least ten times. No antigen is known for it. Per-nucleotide qualities are absent, and no much larger clonotype sits a single base away. Libraries were prepared through multiplex PCR. The data were produced on an Illumina HiSeq 4000. iRepertoire HTBI primers and Arm-PCR amplification of CDR3 regions were used to construct TCR beta libraries. Before sequencing, the PCR products underwent gel purification. Per the original workflow: Gene usage analysis of CDR3 amino acid clonotypes relied on the approximately 60 TRBV and about 15 TRBJ segments identified across samples. COPE and FqMerger were used to merge filtered high-quality paired reads into contigs. BLAST was used to align contigs to the IMGT TRBV, TRBD and TRBJ reference genes, and CDR3 was defined following IMGT. Any clonotype with a frequency above 0.1% was counted as a highly expanded clone. Repertoire diversity was measured by Shannon entropy, and V-J evenness by the Gini coefficient. A clonotype found in more than one individual was treated as public. The raw public data were reprocessed by TCRdb itself: fastp quality trimming at Q25, MiXCR clonotype calling, in-frame beta chains only. Here each entry gathers all rows of one CDR3 protein and keeps the most common genes and DNA. The V and J calls follow TCRdb's processing rather than the paper's. The sample table records a few hundred thousand distinct CDR3 sequences; about 16% of these occur just once. Of the sample, about 23% falls within the top ten clones.

These data originate in a study of regulatory T cells in long-lasting Graves disease (dated by TCRdb to the early 2020s). With respect to the entire study: Antithyroid drugs had been taken for less than 3 months by newly diagnosed Graves' disease patients. A total of approximately 35 samples underwent TCR sequencing: around 13 from persistent and roughly 20 from newly diagnosed Graves' disease patients. The study was conducted in China and was registered as a clinical trial. Peripheral blood TCR sequencing and RNA sequencing compared persistent Graves' disease patients with newly diagnosed Graves' disease patients.

Points the paper makes about the study in general: Sequencing and analysis were restricted to the TCR beta chain. More public clonotypes were shared among persistent patients (under 3,000) than among newly diagnosed patients (966). The authors acknowledged the small sample size as a limitation that may reduce accuracy. Lower TCR Shannon entropy and fewer highly expanded clones were observed in persistent Graves' disease patients than in newly diagnosed patients, which suggested clonal expansion. The study examined only peripheral blood because the primary lesion, thyroid tissue, could not be accessed. Persistent disease showed preferential use of TRBV28, TRBJ1-2 and TRBJ2-5, whereas newly diagnosed disease favored TRBV20-1 and TRBJ2-1.

This specimen's time point label, interpreted: newly diagnosed GD, antithyroid drugs for less than 3 months. RNA was extracted from PBMCs in TRIzol for both TCR sequencing and RNA sequencing. Graves' disease was diagnosed according to American Thyroid Association guidelines. Patients for the study were recruited at an endocrinology department in Xi'an, China. Each patient gave approximately 9 milliliters of peripheral blood, collected in an EDTA anticoagulant tube. Ficoll Paque Plus density gradient separation was used to isolate PBMCs, and no additional T cell sorting was done. An Agilent 2100 Bioanalyzer and agarose gel were used to check RNA quality, while a NanoDrop 2000 measured RNA concentration. V loses 1 base of germline sequence and J loses 9 bases, and the interval between the two ends is 9 bases. Spanning cysteine to phenylalanine, the CDR3 consists of 12 amino acids. The kept DNA is CDR3 alone, 36 bases in frame from the first base. In the germline V gene, CDR1 corresponds to MDHEN and CDR2 to SYDVKM.

These same records also appear under a second study, on T cells in Graves' hyperthyroidism and ophthalmopathy. The other study reports the following: Graves' hyperthyroidism was defined as stable when no progression to ophthalmopathy occurred over 18 months of follow-up. Hyperthyroidism patients were newly diagnosed, with disease duration under 2 months, and aged 18 to 65 years. Exclusion was applied to patients with uncontrolled infections, other autoimmune diseases, pregnancy or lactation. Diagnoses were established on the basis of clinical symptoms, serum thyroxine and TRAb, thyroid ultrasound, and orbital computed tomography. For the first round of RT-PCR on the TCR CDR3, the HTBI primer set was used together with the Qiagen OneStep RT-PCR kit. Most expanded thyroid clonotypes (frequency above 0.001) were also detected in blood, a finding suggesting that blood repertoires may reflect thyroid immune responses. A 13 V-J signature model separated ophthalmopathy from stable hyperthyroidism, with 87.88% sensitivity and about 81% specificity in cross-validation and 80%/75% in testing. In validation, progression to ophthalmopathy was predicted by the model with more than 65% sensitivity and about 72% specificity, a median of about 6.8 months before onset. To identify distinguishing TCR V-J signatures, a discovery cohort of about 100 patients was used, comprising 43 with Graves' ophthalmopathy and around 60 with stable Graves' hyperthyroidism. Prospective prediction of ophthalmopathy was tested in an independent validation cohort consisting of 18 hyperthyroidism patients and around 16 patients who later progressed to ophthalmopathy. The 75 to 100 discovery patients were randomly split 7:3 into training and test sets. Thyroid tissue and blood T-cell repertoires from over 5 Graves' hyperthyroidism patients were also compared in the study. After blood sampling, hyperthyroidism patients were treated with methimazole at a starting dose of 30 mg daily, and ophthalmopathy patients were treated with high-dose intravenous methylprednisolone. Libraries were constructed in a second round of multiplex PCR, after which size selection and purification were carried out. The libraries were sequenced on an Illumina HiSeq2000 using paired-end 100 bp reads. Raw data were processed with SOAPnuke, discarding reads with adapters, uncalled bases, mean Phred below 15, or no exact constant-primer or identifier match. High-quality paired reads were merged with COPE v1.2.5, and unique nucleotide sequences were defined as clonotypes. MiTCR v1.1 was used to align clonotypes to the IMGT TRBV, TRBD and TRBJ reference segments. The analysis included only V-J combinations with a frequency above 0.0001, which together covered more than 98% of the repertoires. A TCS score was defined as the ratio between F50 (clonal expansion) and ExV (chaos), using BLOSUM62-based TCRdist between CDR3 peptides within each V-J. Welch's t-statistics and random forest reduced around 510 V-J features to 13, which were used in a naive Bayes classifier (R e1071). No statistical method was used to set the sample size in advance, and investigators knew the group allocation. According to the paper, TCR Vbeta CDR3 sequencing was carried out on 135 peripheral blood samples, which came from approximately 41 ophthalmopathy, roughly 75 hyperthyroidism and roughly 17 progressor patients.

Here the chain combines TRBV28 and TRBJ1-2; the D gene cannot be resolved reliably. This sequence was found in a woman younger than 35 with Graves disease. Donor details come from another sample of the same person, matched by shared clones. The sequences come from peripheral blood mononuclear cells (PBMCs), collected at new diagnosis, from a patient treated with antithyroid drugs. CDR3 sequence: CASSLLGSRYTF. The nucleotide sequence is TGTGCCAGCAGTTTATTAGGGAGTCGCTACACCTTC.